These 6 T cell receptor beta chains share one sample of origin, sequenced in a study of STAT5B mutations in CD4+ large granular lymphocyte leukemia. The assay was immunoSEQ multiplex PCR, and TCRdb's table has in-frame clones only and misses some. The repertoire consists of 9,800 or so clones, with approximately 80% occurring once and the leading ten covering about 75%. Sequences were obtained from PBMCs. These receptors were taken from a man in his 60s with CD4+ T-cell large granular lymphocyte leukemia.

This sequence joins TRBV7-2 and TRBJ2-2; D is ambiguous. The CDR3 sequence is 15 residues long. Per germline, CDR1 SGHTA and CDR2 FQGNSA. Deletions cut 5 bases from V and 7 bases from J, with 17 bases between. CDR3 in amino acids: CASSLGVGSNGELFF. DNA for the CDR3: TGTGCCAGCAGCCTGGGTGTCGGCTCGAACGGGGAGCTGTTTTTT.

This clone was counted a few times. The chain has TRBV5-1 and TRBJ2-1, with 8 bases that match TRBD2. Trimming removed 5 bases from V and 7 bases from J; junction bases left unmatched: 11. The CDR3 loop spans 15 amino acids. Germline assignment: CDR1 SGHRS and CDR2 YFSETQ. CDR3 sequence: CASSFSGKDGNEQFF. CDR3 bases: TGCGCCAGCAGTTTTAGCGGGAAAGACGGTAATGAGCAGTTCTTC.

The chain links TRBV10-3 to TRBJ2-7, with D perhaps matching TRBD2 (6 bases). CDR1 is ENHRY and CDR2 is SYGVKD in the germline V gene. The V gene lost 4 bases and the J gene lost 6 bases, with 16 bases spanning the gap. The CDR3 loop spans 14 amino acids. CDR3 DNA sequence: TGTGCCATCAGTGTCACGTCGGACGGGGGCGAGCAGTACTTC. Translating gives CAISVTSDGGEQYF.

The chain is built from TRBV7-8 and TRBJ1-2; D may be TRBD1 (5 bases). Germline CDR1 reads SGHVS; CDR2 reads FQNEAQ. V was trimmed by 4 bases and J by 4 bases, leaving 13 bases between them. The CDR3 extends over 14 amino acids. CDR3 nucleotides: TGTGCCAGCAGCTCCCAGGGCGGGAGCTATGGCTACACCTTC. It yields the protein CASSSQGGSYGYTF.

The chain links TRBV6-1 to TRBJ2-7; maybe TRBD1 (5 bases). The V gene lost 6 bases and the J gene lost 4 bases, with 13 bases spanning the gap. CDR1 is MNHNS, CDR2 SASEGT, per germline. This CDR3 region has 13 residues. The CDR3 DNA follows: TGTGCCAGCAGCAGCAGGGCCCCATACGAGCAGTACTTC. Amino acid sequence: CASSSRAPYEQYF.

This chain connects TRBV5-5 to TRBJ2-7; 7 nucleotides line up with TRBD1. The CDR3 is made up of 14 amino acids. The ends lost 0 bases at V and 2 bases at J; junction bases unmatched: 2. Germline assignment: CDR1 SGHKS and CDR2 YYEKEE (reference sequence). In DNA, the CDR3 is TGTGCCAGCAGCTTGGTAACAGGGGCCTACGAGCAGTACTTC. This sequence encodes CASSLVTGAYEQYF.